The 8 T cell receptor beta chains below come from one sample, sequenced in a study of OX40 agonist ivuxolimab in advanced cancers. Method: immunoSEQ multiplex PCR; TCRdb's copy keeps in-frame clones and lacks some. There are about 49,000 clones in the sample; roughly 85% occur only once, and 20% lies in the top ten. The specimen comprised CD4+ or CD8+ T cells sorted from blood, sampled in a trial of the OX40 agonist ivuxolimab. The receptors stem from an adult with an advanced solid tumor such as melanoma, head and neck, liver or kidney cancer.

V usage is TRBV5-6 and J usage is TRBJ2-1, with 9 positions matching TRBD2. The CDR3 is 15 amino acids. Germline CDR1 reads SGHDT; CDR2 reads YYEEEE. V trimming: 2 bases; J trimming: 7 bases; junction bases outside the gene matches: 7. The CDR3 sequence: CASSFSGGLGNEQFF. The CDR3 DNA follows: TGTGCCAGCAGCTTTAGCGGGGGATTGGGTAATGAGCAGTTCTTC.

The V call is TRBV29-1, the J call TRBJ2-1; D is unclear. Germline-derived CDR1 and CDR2 are SQVTM and ANQGSEA. The CDR3 consists of 14 residues. Trimming cost V 1 base and J 7 bases, with 14 bases left between them. For the CDR3, the DNA is TGCAGCGTTGAAGCGAACGGCCCTGGGAATGAGCAGTTCTTC. Translating gives CSVEANGPGNEQFF.

The V call is TRBV5-1, the J call TRBJ2-1; 9 bases fit TRBD2. J lost 6 bases, V lost 0 bases, and 10 bases had no gene match. Germline V CDR1 and CDR2: SGHRS, YFSETQ. The CDR3 covers 17 residues. The CDR3 reads CASSLDFGGGAANEQFF. The CDR3 region has the DNA TGCGCCAGCAGCTTGGATTTTGGCGGGGGGGCCGCCAATGAGCAGTTCTTC.

This clone came up a few times. The chain is built from TRBV28 and TRBJ1-1; D not certain. Between the trimmed V and J ends, which lost 2 bases and 1 base, there was a span of 2 bases. Looked up from germline, CDR1 is MDHEN and CDR2 is SYDVKM. This CDR3 contains 12 residues. The CDR3 reads CASSLRNTEAFF. The DNA for the CDR3 is TGTGCCAGCAGTTTAAGGAACACTGAAGCTTTCTTT.

This chain uses TRBV15 with TRBJ2-1; 8 nucleotides line up with TRBD2. Looked up from germline, CDR1 is LNHNV and CDR2 is YYDKDF (reference sequence). V was pared by 5 bases and J by 4 bases, with 10 bases of the junction left unmatched. The CDR3 sequence is 16 residues long. The CDR3 region has the DNA TGTGCCACCAGCCCTGCCACGGCGGGGGGATACAATGAGCAGTTCTTC. This gives the protein CATSPATAGGYNEQFF.

The genes are TRBV4-1 and TRBJ2-7; 9 nucleotides agree with TRBD1. Germline V gene data show CDR1 as MGHRA and CDR2 as YSYEKL. V lost 4 bases, J lost 5 bases, and 12 bases stayed unmatched. The CDR3 runs to 16 residues. Here the CDR3 DNA reads TGCGCCAGCAGCCCCGGACCGGGACAGGGTGGCGACGAGCAGTACTTC. It is translated as CASSPGPGQGGDEQYF.

The chain combines TRBV10-2 with TRBJ1-2, with TRBD1 matching over 7 bases. There are 14 residues in the CDR3. With 2 bases clipped from V and 5 bases from J, the junction kept 5 bases outside the gene matches. Germline V gene data show CDR1 as WSHSY and CDR2 as SAAADI. Written as DNA, the CDR3 is TGCGCCAGCAGTGAGGTTGGGACAGTTTATGGCTACACCTTC. It yields the protein CASSEVGTVYGYTF.

The chain carries TRBV5-6 and TRBJ2-4; D is unresolved. This CDR3 has 16 amino acids. Germline V gene lookup returns CDR1 SGHDT and CDR2 YYEEEE. V lost 2 bases and J lost 1, with 13 bases in between. CDR3 DNA sequence: TGTGCCAGCAGCTTAAGACCCACGGTGGCCAAAAACATTCAGTACTTC. Residues: CASSLRPTVAKNIQYF. The full variable domain, rest sourced from reference TRBV5-6 and TRBJ2-4, is DAGVTQSPTHLIKTRGQQVTLRCSPKSGHDTVSWYQQALGQGPQFIFQYYEEEERQRGNFPDRFSGHQFPNYSSELNVNALLLGDSALYLCASSLRPTVAKNIQYFGAGTRLSVL.